This T cell receptor beta chain stems from a study of cytomegalovirus exposure and HLA in healthy donors. Points from the study as a whole: In a later analysis, an Asian-associated ancestry cluster reportedly showed fewer N-insertions than the approximately 670-donor mean. An analysis done earlier found most TCR beta V segments productive about 87% or about 30% of the time.

The primer mix had 60 Vbeta and 13 Jbeta primers. Here immunoSEQ multiplex PCR was the method, and the copy in TCRdb shows in-frame clones only, minus some. The repertoire holds about 140,000 clones, with roughly 80% as singletons. Germline CDR1 SGHTA, CDR2 FQGNSA. The CDR3 runs to 15 residues. With 5 bases removed from V and 1 base from J, the gap between germline ends came to 14 bases. A word on this clone: Its antigen remains unknown.

The chain recombines TRBV7-2 with TRBJ1-1, with D possibly TRBD1 on 6 matching bases. Sequenced sample: PBMCs. The clonotype was recovered from a male donor in good health and CMV-seronegative. CDR3 in amino acids: CASSPEPQGNTEAFF. The CDR3 coding sequence is TGTGCCAGCAGCCCCGAACCACAGGGGAACACTGAAGCTTTCTTT.